What follows is one T cell receptor (beta chain) and its context. Its antigen remains unknown. The data are from a study of CD8+CD57+ T cells in acquired aplastic anemia. Study-level results: Approximately 29 was the count of CD8+ CDR3 sequences that patients shared with controls.

Profiles of TCR beta VDJ and CDR3 were generated from a genomic DNA template. TCRdb called the reads again in MiXCR, with one record for every CDR3 protein. Among around 210,000 distinct CDR3 sequences, approximately 65% were seen once, and the ten largest hold about three fifths. The CDR3 has 13 residues. The V segment lost 8 bases and the J segment 1 base; nucleotides outside the gene matches: 1. Germline values: CDR1 LNHNV, CDR2 YYDKDF (reference sequence). Patients picked for sequencing had shown CD8+CD57+ cell expansion detected by flow cytometry. V and J are TRBV15 and TRBJ2-1, with TRBD2 identical over 8 bases. The TCR was taken from a human donor with aplastic anemia. The sequencing input was sorted CD4+, CD8+, or CD8+CD57+ T cells (not recorded which) from PBMCs. CDR3 sequence reads: CATRGGSYNEQFF. CDR3 bases: TGTGCCACCCGGGGGGGATCCTACAATGAGCAGTTCTTC.